This is a list of T cell receptor beta chains from one sample in a study of T-cell reconstitution after alpha-beta-depleted transplantation in children. Each CDR3 protein is one row after TCRdb ran MiXCR on the PCR reads. Here the sample spans fewer than 550,000 distinct CDR3 sequences, roughly a tenth being singletons. The sample here was PBMCs, taken before TCRalphabeta/CD19-depleted stem cell transplant. These TCRs come from a child aged 2 to 10 with inherited bone marrow failure, due to receive a stem cell transplant. Each CDR3 is given with its conserved first and last residue. The order of the fields is J gene, D gene, clone size, V gene, CDR3 DNA, CDR3 protein. D genes are given only for firm matches. The size entry is marked missing in some rows and otherwise reads once, few, many or a size class.

>TRBJ2-7|-|many|TRBV28
TGTGCCAGCAGCAATTGGGAGTACTTC
CASSNWEYF
>TRBJ1-5|TRBD1|few|TRBV19
TGTGCCAGTTCTTGGACAGGGGGCATGGGTCAGCCCCAGCATTTT
CASSWTGGMGQPQHF
>TRBJ2-3|-|many|TRBV5-1
TGCGCCAGCAGCGCCCCGGAGTTTAGGTATACGCAGTATTTT
CASSAPEFRYTQYF
>TRBJ2-7|-|many|TRBV4-3
TGCGCCAGCAGCCCAGGGTTCGGGGTCGAGCAGTACTTC
CASSPGFGVEQYF
>TRBJ2-6|TRBD1|many|TRBV5-1
TGCGCCAGCAGCATCCGGACAGGGGGCGCTGGGGCCAACGTCCTGACTTTC
CASSIRTGGAGANVLTF
>TRBJ2-3|TRBD1|many|TRBV27
TGTGCCAGCAGTACGGGACAGGCGAACACAGATACGCAGTATTTT
CASSTGQANTDTQYF
>TRBJ2-7|-|many|TRBV10-3
TGTGCCATCAGTGAGAGCAGGTCCCACGAGCAGTACTTC
CAISESRSHEQYF
>TRBJ2-1|-|many|TRBV12-3/TRBV12-4
TGTGCCAGCAGTTTGGGGGGGCGGGACTTCTCCTACAATGAGCAGTTCTTC
CASSLGGRDFSYNEQFF
>TRBJ2-3|TRBD2|many|TRBV11-2
TGTGCCAGCAGCTCAGGACTAGCGGGAGTCACTAGCACAGATACGCAGTATTTT
CASSSGLAGVTSTDTQYF
>TRBJ2-1|-|many|TRBV28
TGTGCCAGCAGTTTAAGTTATGGAAGGTACTACAATGAGCAGTTCTTC
CASSLSYGRYYNEQFF
>TRBJ2-3|TRBD2|many|TRBV5-1
TGCGCCAGCAGCTCAAGACTAGCGGACCGCACAGATACGCAGTATTTT
CASSSRLADRTDTQYF
>TRBJ2-1|-|many|TRBV24-1
TGTGCCACCAGTGATTATGGAAACAGCCGAGGCCATGAGCAGTTCTTC
CATSDYGNSRGHEQFF
>TRBJ1-1|-|many|TRBV20-1
TGCAGTGCTAGAGATGCAGACAGGTTGAACACTGAAGCTTTCTTT
CSARDADRLNTEAFF
>TRBJ1-6|-|-|TRBV20-1
TGCAGTGCTGGCGGGATCCCGACGCGTTATAATTCACCCCTCCACTTT
CSAGGIPTRYNSPLHF
>TRBJ2-2|-|many|TRBV9
TGTGCCAGCAGCGTAGCCGGACCGAACACCGGGGAGCTGTTTTTT
CASSVAGPNTGELFF
>TRBJ2-7|-|many|TRBV6-5
TGTGCCAGCAGATCGACAGTCTCCGAGCAGTACTTC
CASRSTVSEQYF
>TRBJ2-3|-|many|TRBV12-3/TRBV12-4
TGTGCCAGCAGTTTAGGCCCAGGGCAAGCGGCCCCGGGTTGGGATACGCAGTATTTT
CASSLGPGQAAPGWDTQYF
>TRBJ2-7|TRBD1|many|TRBV7-6
TGTGCCAGCAGCGACGGGACAGGCGGCTACGAGCAGTACTTC
CASSDGTGGYEQYF
>TRBJ1-2|-|many|TRBV7-8
TGTGCCAGCAGCTTACTTCCCTACTCTTATGGCTACACCTTC
CASSLLPYSYGYTF
>TRBJ2-2|-|many|TRBV12-3/TRBV12-4
TGTGCCAGCAGTTTCGGGTTAAACACCGGGGAGCTGTTTTTT
CASSFGLNTGELFF
>TRBJ2-1|TRBD2|-|TRBV4-1
TGCGCCAGCAGCCAAGTAAGCGGGAGTGAGAATGAGCAGTTCTTC
CASSQVSGSENEQFF
>TRBJ2-1|TRBD2|-|TRBV25-1
TGTGCCAGCAGTCCGCTAGCGGGAGGTGCCAATGAGCAGTTCTTC
CASSPLAGGANEQFF
>TRBJ2-1|-|many|TRBV28
TGTGCCAGCAGTTTATCGGGGAGTAGGGGCAATGAGCAGTTCTTC
CASSLSGSRGNEQFF
>TRBJ1-2|-|-|TRBV30
TGTGCCTGGACATCGGGCGTGCATGGCTACACCTTC
CAWTSGVHGYTF
>TRBJ2-7|TRBD2|few|TRBV30
TGTGCCTGGAGTACGACTAGCGGGTTCTACGAGCAGTACTTC
CAWSTTSGFYEQYF
>TRBJ2-2|TRBD2|many|TRBV5-1
TGCGCCAGCCGGGAGGGAGCAGTGGCGTCCGGGGAGCTGTTTTTT
CASREGAVASGELFF
>TRBJ2-1|TRBD2|many|TRBV5-4
TGTGCCAGCAGCTTGGAGGCGGGAGCGGGCATCTTATACAATGAGCAGTTCTTC
CASSLEAGAGILYNEQFF
>TRBJ2-3|-|many|TRBV27
TGTGCCAGCAGTTTATACACCCAGGATACGCAGTATTTT
CASSLYTQDTQYF
>TRBJ1-5|-|few|TRBV24-1
TGTGCCACCAGTGATGGGAGGGGCGGCGATCAGCCCCAGCATTTT
CATSDGRGGDQPQHF
>TRBJ1-2|TRBD1|many|TRBV6-5
TGTGCCAGCAGTTACTCGAACCAGGGGGCGAGTGGCTACACCTTC
CASSYSNQGASGYTF
>TRBJ2-7|TRBD1|few|TRBV6-5
TGTGCCAGCAGTTACGGACAGGGTACAGGCGAGCAGTACTTC
CASSYGQGTGEQYF
>TRBJ2-3|TRBD1|many|TRBV24-1
TGTGCCACCAGGTCCACAGGGGCAGATACGCAGTATTTT
CATRSTGADTQYF
>TRBJ2-1|TRBD2|many|TRBV4-3
TGCGCCAGCAGCGCGAGGACTAGCGGGATAGGCTACAATGAGCAGTTCTTC
CASSARTSGIGYNEQFF
>TRBJ2-7|TRBD2|many|TRBV6-5
TGTGCCAGCAGTTCACCCCGAGGAGCGGGAGTGTCCTACGAGCAGTACTTC
CASSSPRGAGVSYEQYF
>TRBJ2-2|-|-|TRBV5-1
TGCGCCACCCAGAACGGCGGGGAGCTGTTTTTT
CATQNGGELFF
>TRBJ2-7|TRBD1|few|TRBV23-1
TGCGCCAGCAGTCAATCGGGCAGGGGGTCCTACGAGCAGTACTTC
CASSQSGRGSYEQYF
>TRBJ2-7|-|many|TRBV29-1
TGCAGCGTTGAAGAAACCGACGGTGACTACGAGCAGTACTTC
CSVEETDGDYEQYF
>TRBJ2-2|-|-|TRBV7-9
TGTGCCAGCAGCTTCACTTACGGGGAGCTGTTTTTT
CASSFTYGELFF
>TRBJ1-4|TRBD1|many|TRBV7-8
TGTGCCAGCAGCACTATACAGGGGCTTAATGAAAAACTGTTTTTT
CASSTIQGLNEKLFF
>TRBJ2-2|-|many|TRBV4-2
TGTGCCAGCAGCCCGCGCAAAGGGCAGGGGACACCCGGGGAGCTGTTTTTT
CASSPRKGQGTPGELFF
>TRBJ2-7|-|many|TRBV27
TGTGCCTGTTCCGATGGGGGGCGCGAGCAGTACTTC
CACSDGGREQYF
>TRBJ1-1|-|-|TRBV3-1
TGTGCCAGCAGCCCCGACCCGGGCGCTGAAGCTTTCTTT
CASSPDPGAEAFF
>TRBJ2-2|TRBD2|many|TRBV7-7
TGTGCTAGCAGCTTAGCGGCTAGCGGTGGATCCGGGGAGCTGTTTTTT
CASSLAASGGSGELFF
>TRBJ2-7|-|many|TRBV4-3
TGCGCCAGCAGCCAAGTTGGTAGCGCTGTCTACGAGCAGTACTTC
CASSQVGSAVYEQYF
>TRBJ2-7|TRBD2|few|TRBV20-1
TGCAGTGCTAGAACCGGGACTAGCGCGTTCTCCTACGAGCAGTACTTC
CSARTGTSAFSYEQYF
>TRBJ2-3|TRBD2|many|TRBV7-9
TGTGCCAGCAGCTTGGTAACTAGCGGCACAGATACGCAGTATTTT
CASSLVTSGTDTQYF
>TRBJ2-2|-|few|TRBV12-3/TRBV12-4
TGTGCCAGCAGAATGGCAGCGCCCACCGGGGAGCTGTTTTTT
CASRMAAPTGELFF
>TRBJ2-5|-|few|TRBV4-3
TGCGCCAGCAGCCAAGATGGCCCAAATTTTGGCAGGGACCAAGAGACCCAGTACTTC
CASSQDGPNFGRDQETQYF
>TRBJ2-3|-|many|TRBV25-1
TGTGCCAGCGGAGTAGTGGGGCCAGATACGCAGTATTTT
CASGVVGPDTQYF
>TRBJ2-1|TRBD2|many|TRBV5-1
TGCGCCAGCAGCCCGGGGGACCTAGCTCGGGAGGGCGGTGAGCAGTTCTTC
CASSPGDLAREGGEQFF
>TRBJ1-4|-|many|TRBV12-3/TRBV12-4
TGTGCCAGCAGTTTTGGAGCAACTAATGAAAAACTGTTTTTT
CASSFGATNEKLFF
>TRBJ2-7|-|many|TRBV7-7
TGTGCTAGCAGCTTAGATTGGGGTACCTACGAGCAGTACTTC
CASSLDWGTYEQYF
>TRBJ2-7|-|many|TRBV20-1
TGCAGTGCAACCGGGACACTATCCTACGAGCAGTACTTC
CSATGTLSYEQYF
>TRBJ2-1|-|many|TRBV29-1
TGCAGCGTTGTAGGGGGAGCCTCCCCTGAGCAGTTCTTC
CSVVGGASPEQFF
>TRBJ2-1|-|many|TRBV5-1
TGCGCCAGCAGCTTGGGTCCCTTTTACAATGAGCAGTTCTTC
CASSLGPFYNEQFF
>TRBJ2-3|-|many|TRBV11-1
TGTGCCAGCAGCCTGGGTGGCGGGGCTAGCGACCGTGGGGCAAGCACAGATACGCAGTATTTT
CASSLGGGASDRGASTDTQYF
>TRBJ2-5|-|many|TRBV28
TGTGCCAGCAGGCGGGGAGATACCACAGGGAAAGAGACCCAGTACTTC
CASRRGDTTGKETQYF